The 20 T cell receptor beta chains in this list originate from one sample, sequenced in a study of T cell repertoires in cytomegalovirus infection. From the reads, TCRdb called clonotypes with MiXCR, one entry per CDR3 protein. The profile shows about a million distinct CDR3 sequences, approximately 31% of them singletons. The antigens these receptors bind are not known. The sample consisted of cultured CD8+ T cells from PBMCs, taken from culture after CMV antigen stimulation. These receptors all come from a human donor in good health (CMV status not recorded). Some clones in this sample may be carry-over from other donors' samples.

This clonotype occurred a few times. The chain is built from TRBV10-3 and TRBJ2-3; D is perhaps TRBD2 (7 bases). Between the trimmed V and J ends, which lost 4 bases and 6 bases, there was a span of 23 bases. CDR1 and CDR2 (germline): ENHRY, SYGVKD. This CDR3 region has 17 residues. This CDR3 reads CAISGHVRGGASDTQYF. CDR3 sequence (DNA): TGTGCCATCAGTGGGCACGTGCGAGGGGGGGCTTCGGATACGCAGTATTTT.

The rearrangement links TRBV7-2 to TRBJ2-1, with D uncertain. Germline assignment: CDR1 SGHTA and CDR2 FQGNSA. The CDR3 sequence is 14 residues long. In nucleotides, the CDR3 is TGTGCTGCCCCCGAGGTTAGAATCTACAATGAGCAGTTCTTC. Translating gives CAAPEVRIYNEQFF.

This clonotype was observed a handful of times. The V and J genes are TRBV4-3 and TRBJ1-2; a possible D gene is TRBD1 (6 bases). V shed 3 bases and J shed 8 bases, with 16 bases lying between them. This CDR3 is 14 amino acids long. Germline CDR1 LGHNA, CDR2 YSLEER. CDR3 protein: CASSHRQAPEGYTF. CDR3 nucleotide sequence: TGCGCCAGCAGCCACCGACAGGCCCCTGAGGGCTACACCTTC.

The rearrangement joins TRBV10-3 to TRBJ1-1; no reliable D call. CDR1 ENHRY and CDR2 SYGVKD come from the germline V gene. The V end was cut by 5 bases, the J end by 6 bases, with 16 bases between. This CDR3 has 14 residues. As DNA, the CDR3 is TGTGCCATCAGTCCAGAGACGGGGTACGCTGAAGCTTTCTTT. Amino acid sequence: CAISPETGYAEAFF.

The chain has TRBV4-1 and TRBJ2-7; TRBD1 or TRBD2 may be the D gene (5 bases each). This CDR3 region has 15 residues. V lost 1 base and J lost 3, with 13 bases in between. Germline CDR1 reads MGHRA; CDR2 reads YSYEKL. The CDR3 sequence is CASSQGPGRSYEQYF. The CDR3 DNA sequence: TGCGCCAGCAGCCAAGGGCCGGGACGCAGCTACGAGCAGTACTTC.

The chain employs TRBV4-1 and TRBJ2-7; weak D call: TRBD1 (6 bases). In germline, CDR1 is MGHRA, CDR2 YSYEKL. V lost 1 base and J 3 bases, leaving 10 bases between the germline ends. The CDR3 is 14 amino acids. CDR3 bases: TGCGCCAGCAGCCAAGTGAGCAGGGGCTACGAGCAGTACTTC. This gives the protein CASSQVSRGYEQYF.

The CDR3 DNA sequence: TGTGCCAGCAGTTACTCGGCTATGGGACACGAGGGCTACACCTTC. Protein product: CASSYSAMGHEGYTF. The V gene is TRBV6-5, the J gene TRBJ1-2; D is perhaps TRBD1 (6 bases). The CDR3 is made up of 15 amino acids. The germline gives CDR1 MNHEY, CDR2 SVGAGI. Trimming left V 0 bases short and J 8 bases short, with 16 bases between.

This clonotype was seen at least ten times. The chain recombines TRBV7-2 with TRBJ2-1; D is undetermined. Germline V gene lookup returns CDR1 SGHTA and CDR2 FQGNSA. V gave up 4 bases and J gave up 9 bases, with 10 bases separating them. The CDR3 sequence is 12 residues long. For the CDR3, the DNA is TGTGCCAGCAGCTCCGTCCCGCGTGAGCAGTTCTTC. It specifies CASSSVPREQFF.

This clonotype was observed many times. The genes are TRBV4-1 and TRBJ2-7; a weak D match, TRBD1 (5 bases). The CDR3 consists of 13 residues. Trimming removed 5 bases from V and 0 bases from J, with 8 bases in between. The germline gives CDR1 MGHRA, CDR2 YSYEKL. In DNA, the CDR3 is TGCGCCAGCAGCGCAGGGTCCTCCTACGAGCAGTACTTC. It specifies CASSAGSSYEQYF.

This clonotype was counted a few times. This rearrangement joins TRBV27 to TRBJ2-7, with TRBD1 matching 7 bases. Per the germline V gene, CDR1 is MNHEY and CDR2 is SMNVEV (reference sequence). This CDR3 spans 16 amino acids. The V gene end was trimmed by 5 bases and the J gene end by 0 bases; junction bases not matched to a gene: 10. The DNA for the CDR3 is TGTGCCAGCAGTGTAACAGGGGACCTTAGCTCCTACGAGCAGTACTTC. Translation gives CASSVTGDLSSYEQYF.

Many counts were recorded for this clonotype. The chain is built from TRBV7-6 and TRBJ2-7; D is ambiguous. V lost 8 bases and J lost 0, with 8 bases in between. The CDR3 is 12 residues long. The germline CDR1 and CDR2 sequences are SGHVS and FNYEAQ. The CDR3 bases are TGTGCCAGCGGTTGGGGCTCCTACGAGCAGTACTTC. It encodes CASGWGSYEQYF.

This clonotype was seen a few times. This chain joins TRBV19 and TRBJ1-4, with TRBD1 identical over 7 bases. Germline-derived CDR1 and CDR2 are LNHDA and SQIVND (reference sequence). The CDR3 length is 15 residues. V lost 5 bases to trimming and J lost 4 bases; unmatched junction nucleotides: 7. The CDR3 coding sequence is TGTGCCAGTAGTCCGGGACAGCGTTTTAATGAAAAACTGTTTTTT. It codes for CASSPGQRFNEKLFF. The whole variable domain, remainder taken from reference TRBV19 and TRBJ1-4, is DGGITQSPKYLFRKEGQNVTLSCEQNLNHDAMYWYRQDPGQGLRLIYYSQIVNDFQKGDIAEGYSVSREKKESFPLTVTSAQKNPTAFYLCASSPGQRFNEKLFFGSGTQLSVL.

With regard to this clonotype: A single base separates this from a much larger clone, so it may be a read error. The chain couples TRBV7-2 to TRBJ1-5; tentatively, D is TRBD1 (5 bases). The CDR3 has 16 amino acids. Looked up from germline, CDR1 is SGHTA and CDR2 is FQGNSA. This chain's CDR3 is CANSLLETGLNQPQHF. The CDR3 DNA reads TGTGCCAACAGCTTACTTGAAACAGGACTCAATCAGCCCCAGCATTTT.

With regard to this clonotype: The conserved phenylalanine or tryptophan normally closing the CDR3 is absent here, so this likely arose from a read error. The chain has TRBV7-1 and TRBJ2-3, with a tentative D call TRBD2 (6 bases). TRBV7-1 is filed as an ORF, its function uncertain. This CDR3 comprises 14 residues. Trimming cost V 3 bases and J 6 bases, with 13 bases left between them. For the CDR3, the DNA is TGTGCCAGCAGCTCGACTAGTTTGGCGGATACGCAGTATTAT. This encodes CASSSTSLADTQYY.

This clonotype showed up many times. The chain joins TRBV7-8 to TRBJ2-1, with D hard to call. CDR1 is SGHVS, CDR2 FQNEAQ, per germline. V lost 1 base, J lost 6 bases, and 4 bases lay in between. This CDR3 is built from 12 residues. CDR3 sequence reads: CASSLEFNEQFF. CDR3 coding DNA: TGTGCCAGCAGCTTAGAGTTCAATGAGCAGTTCTTC.

This clonotype has ten or more counts. This sequence joins TRBV28 and TRBJ1-1, with D possibly TRBD1 on 5 matching bases. Germline lookup yields CDR1 MDHEN and CDR2 SYDVKM. The CDR3 covers 14 residues. Between the trimmed V and J ends, which lost 5 bases and 5 bases, there was a span of 15 bases. CDR3 sequence (DNA): TGTGCCAGCAGTAATGGGGGGAGGAGGACTGAAGCTTTCTTT. Amino acid sequence: CASSNGGRRTEAFF.

V gene TRBV6-1 combines with J gene TRBJ2-7; 7 bases are a match to TRBD1. The CDR3 is 16 amino acids. The V and J ends lost 5 bases and 3 bases, in that order; junction bases with no gene match: 13. The germline V gene encodes CDR1 MNHNS and CDR2 SASEGT. In nucleotides, the CDR3 is TGTGCCAGCAGTCTCCACGCCGGGACAGTGGGCTACGAGCAGTACTTC. Its protein product is CASSLHAGTVGYEQYF.

The chain links TRBV2 to TRBJ1-4; 7 bases line up with TRBD1. Germline V lookup: CDR1 SNHLY, CDR2 FYNNEI. The CDR3 spans 17 residues. Trimming took 2 bases from V and 0 from J; bases not matched to a gene: 6. This chain's CDR3 is CASSERQGIATNEKLFF. CDR3 DNA sequence: TGTGCCAGCAGTGAACGACAGGGTATCGCAACTAATGAAAAACTGTTTTTT.

The rearrangement links TRBV6-2 or TRBV6-3 to TRBJ1-1; D uncertain. In germline, CDR1 is MNHEY, CDR2 SVGEGT. This CDR3 has 16 amino acids. V lost 5 bases, J lost 5 bases, and 21 bases lay in between. CDR3 nucleotide sequence: TGTGCCAGCAGTCGGCTAGAGTCGGAGGTGGAAACTGAAGCTTTCTTT. This sequence encodes CASSRLESEVETEAFF.

V usage is TRBV6-6 and J usage is TRBJ2-1, with a tentative D call TRBD1 (6 bases). The V gene lost 2 bases and the J gene lost 8 bases, with 16 bases spanning the gap. The CDR3 contains 15 residues. CDR1 is MNHNY and CDR2 is SVGAGI in the germline V gene (reference sequence). In nucleotides, the CDR3 is TGTGCCAGCAGTTACCGGACAGAAGTTGTTGATGAGCAGTTCTTC. Its translation is CASSYRTEVVDEQFF.